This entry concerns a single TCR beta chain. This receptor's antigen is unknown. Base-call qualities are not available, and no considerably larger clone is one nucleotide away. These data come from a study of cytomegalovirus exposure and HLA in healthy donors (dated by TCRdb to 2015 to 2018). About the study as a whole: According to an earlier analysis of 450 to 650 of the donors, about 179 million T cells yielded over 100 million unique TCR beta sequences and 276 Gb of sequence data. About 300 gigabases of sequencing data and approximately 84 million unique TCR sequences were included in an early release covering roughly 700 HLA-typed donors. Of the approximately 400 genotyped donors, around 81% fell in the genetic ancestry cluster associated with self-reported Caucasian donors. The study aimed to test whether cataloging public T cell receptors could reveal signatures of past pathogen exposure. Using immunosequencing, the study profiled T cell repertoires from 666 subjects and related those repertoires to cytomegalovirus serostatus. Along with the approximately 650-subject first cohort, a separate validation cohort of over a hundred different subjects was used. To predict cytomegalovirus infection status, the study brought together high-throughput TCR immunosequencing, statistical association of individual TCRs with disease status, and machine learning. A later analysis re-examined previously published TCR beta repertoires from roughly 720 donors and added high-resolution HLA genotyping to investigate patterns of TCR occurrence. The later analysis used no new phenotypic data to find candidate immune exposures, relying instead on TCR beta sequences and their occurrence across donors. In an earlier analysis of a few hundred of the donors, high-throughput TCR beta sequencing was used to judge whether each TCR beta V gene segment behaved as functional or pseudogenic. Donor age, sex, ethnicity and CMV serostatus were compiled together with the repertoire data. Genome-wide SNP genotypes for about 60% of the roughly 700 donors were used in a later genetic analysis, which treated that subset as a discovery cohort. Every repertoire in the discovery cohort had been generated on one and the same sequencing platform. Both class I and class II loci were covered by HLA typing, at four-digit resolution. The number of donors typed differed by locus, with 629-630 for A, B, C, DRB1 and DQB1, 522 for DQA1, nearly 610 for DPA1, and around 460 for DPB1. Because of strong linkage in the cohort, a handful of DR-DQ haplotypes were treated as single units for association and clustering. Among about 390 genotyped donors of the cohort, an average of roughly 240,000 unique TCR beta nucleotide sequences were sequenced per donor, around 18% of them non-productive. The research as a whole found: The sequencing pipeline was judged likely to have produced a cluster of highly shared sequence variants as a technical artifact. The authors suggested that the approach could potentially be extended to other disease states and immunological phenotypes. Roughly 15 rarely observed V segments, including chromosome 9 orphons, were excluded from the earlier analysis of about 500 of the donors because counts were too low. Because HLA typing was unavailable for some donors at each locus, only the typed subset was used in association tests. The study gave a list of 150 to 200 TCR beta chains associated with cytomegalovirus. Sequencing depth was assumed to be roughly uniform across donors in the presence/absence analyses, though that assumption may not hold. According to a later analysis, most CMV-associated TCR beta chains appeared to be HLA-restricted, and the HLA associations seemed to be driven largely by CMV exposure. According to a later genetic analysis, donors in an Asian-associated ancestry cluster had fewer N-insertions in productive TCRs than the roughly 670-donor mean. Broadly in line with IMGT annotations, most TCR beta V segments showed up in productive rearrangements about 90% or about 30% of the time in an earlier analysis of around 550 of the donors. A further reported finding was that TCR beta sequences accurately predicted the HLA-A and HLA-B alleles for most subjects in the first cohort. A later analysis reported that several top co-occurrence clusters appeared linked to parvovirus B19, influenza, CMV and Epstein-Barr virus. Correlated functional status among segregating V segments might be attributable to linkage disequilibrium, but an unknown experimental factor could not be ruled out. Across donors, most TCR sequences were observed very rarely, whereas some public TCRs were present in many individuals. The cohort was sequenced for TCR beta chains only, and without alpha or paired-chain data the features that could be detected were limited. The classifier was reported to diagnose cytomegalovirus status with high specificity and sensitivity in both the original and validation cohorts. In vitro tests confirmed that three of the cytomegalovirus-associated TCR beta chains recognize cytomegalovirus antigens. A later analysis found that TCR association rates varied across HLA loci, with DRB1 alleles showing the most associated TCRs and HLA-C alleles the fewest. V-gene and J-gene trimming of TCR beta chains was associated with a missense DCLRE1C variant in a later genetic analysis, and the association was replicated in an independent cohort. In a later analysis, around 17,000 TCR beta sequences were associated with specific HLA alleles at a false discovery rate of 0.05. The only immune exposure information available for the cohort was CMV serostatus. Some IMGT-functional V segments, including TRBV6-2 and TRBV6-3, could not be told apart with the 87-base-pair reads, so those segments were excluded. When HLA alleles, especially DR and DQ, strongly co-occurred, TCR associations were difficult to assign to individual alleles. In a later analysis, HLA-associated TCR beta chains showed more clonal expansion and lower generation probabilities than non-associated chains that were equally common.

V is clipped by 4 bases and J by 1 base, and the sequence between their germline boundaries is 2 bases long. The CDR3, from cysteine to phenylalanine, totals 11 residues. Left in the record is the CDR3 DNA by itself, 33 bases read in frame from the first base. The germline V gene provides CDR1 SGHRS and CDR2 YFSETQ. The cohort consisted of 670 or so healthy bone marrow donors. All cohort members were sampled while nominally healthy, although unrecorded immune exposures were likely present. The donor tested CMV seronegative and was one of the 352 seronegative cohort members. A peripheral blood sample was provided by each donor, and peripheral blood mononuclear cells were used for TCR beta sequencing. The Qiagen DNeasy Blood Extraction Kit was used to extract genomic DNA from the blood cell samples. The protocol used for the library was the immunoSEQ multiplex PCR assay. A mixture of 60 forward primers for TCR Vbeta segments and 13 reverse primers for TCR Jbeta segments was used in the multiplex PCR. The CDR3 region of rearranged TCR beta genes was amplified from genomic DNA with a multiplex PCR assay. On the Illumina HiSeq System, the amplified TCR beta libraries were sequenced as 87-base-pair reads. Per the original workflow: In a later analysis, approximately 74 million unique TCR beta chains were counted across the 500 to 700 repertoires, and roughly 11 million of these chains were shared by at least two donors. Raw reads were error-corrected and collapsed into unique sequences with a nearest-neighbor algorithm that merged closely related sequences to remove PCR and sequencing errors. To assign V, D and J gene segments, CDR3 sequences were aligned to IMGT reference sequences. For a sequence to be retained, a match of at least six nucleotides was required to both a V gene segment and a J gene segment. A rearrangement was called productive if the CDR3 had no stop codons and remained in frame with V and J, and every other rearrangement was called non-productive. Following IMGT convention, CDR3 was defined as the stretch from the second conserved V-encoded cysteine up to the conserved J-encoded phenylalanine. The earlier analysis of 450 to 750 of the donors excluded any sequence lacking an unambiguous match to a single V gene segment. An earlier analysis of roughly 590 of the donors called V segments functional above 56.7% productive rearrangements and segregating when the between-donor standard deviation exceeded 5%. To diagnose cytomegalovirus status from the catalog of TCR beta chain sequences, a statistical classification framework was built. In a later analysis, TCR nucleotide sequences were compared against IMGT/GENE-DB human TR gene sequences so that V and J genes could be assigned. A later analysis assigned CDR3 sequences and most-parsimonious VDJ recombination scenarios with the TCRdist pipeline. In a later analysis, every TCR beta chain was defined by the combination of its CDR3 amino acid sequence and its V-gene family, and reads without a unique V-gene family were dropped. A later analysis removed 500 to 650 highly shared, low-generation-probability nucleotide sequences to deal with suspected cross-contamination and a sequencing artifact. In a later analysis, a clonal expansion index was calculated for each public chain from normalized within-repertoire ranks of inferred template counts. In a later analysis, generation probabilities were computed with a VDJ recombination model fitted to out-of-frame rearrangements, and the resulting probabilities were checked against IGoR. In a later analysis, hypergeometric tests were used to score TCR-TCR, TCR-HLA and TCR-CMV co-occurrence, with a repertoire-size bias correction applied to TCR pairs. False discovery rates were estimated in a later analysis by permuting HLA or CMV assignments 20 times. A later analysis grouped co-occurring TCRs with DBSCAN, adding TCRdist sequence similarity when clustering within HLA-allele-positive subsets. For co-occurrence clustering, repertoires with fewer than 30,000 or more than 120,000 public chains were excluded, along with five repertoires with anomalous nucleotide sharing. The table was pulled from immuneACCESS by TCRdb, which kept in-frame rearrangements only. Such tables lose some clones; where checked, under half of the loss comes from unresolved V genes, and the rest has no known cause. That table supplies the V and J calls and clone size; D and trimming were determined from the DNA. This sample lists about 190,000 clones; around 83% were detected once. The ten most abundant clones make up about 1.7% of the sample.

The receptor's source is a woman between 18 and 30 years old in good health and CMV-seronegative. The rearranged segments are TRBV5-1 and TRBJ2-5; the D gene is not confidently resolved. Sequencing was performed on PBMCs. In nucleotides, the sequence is TGCGCCAGCAGCCTCCAAGAGACCCAGTACTTC. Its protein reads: CASSLQETQYF. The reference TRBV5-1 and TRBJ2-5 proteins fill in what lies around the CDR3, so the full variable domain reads KAGVTQTPRYLIKTRGQQVTLSCSPISGHRSVSWYQQTPGQGLQFLFEYFSETQRNKGNFPGRFSGRQFSNSRSEMNVSTLELGDSALYLCASSLQETQYFGPGTRLLVL.